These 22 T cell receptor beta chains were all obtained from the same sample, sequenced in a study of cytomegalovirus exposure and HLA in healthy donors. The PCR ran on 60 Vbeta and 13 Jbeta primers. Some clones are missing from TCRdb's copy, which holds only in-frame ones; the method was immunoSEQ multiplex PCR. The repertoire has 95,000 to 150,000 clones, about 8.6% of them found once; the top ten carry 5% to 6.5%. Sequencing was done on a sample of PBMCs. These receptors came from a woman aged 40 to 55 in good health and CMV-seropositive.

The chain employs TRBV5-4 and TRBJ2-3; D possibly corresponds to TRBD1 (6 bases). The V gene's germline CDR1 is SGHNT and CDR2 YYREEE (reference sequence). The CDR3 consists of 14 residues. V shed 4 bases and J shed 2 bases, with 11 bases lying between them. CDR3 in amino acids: CASSPWTVTDTQYF. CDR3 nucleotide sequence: TGTGCCAGCAGCCCCTGGACAGTCACAGATACGCAGTATTTT.

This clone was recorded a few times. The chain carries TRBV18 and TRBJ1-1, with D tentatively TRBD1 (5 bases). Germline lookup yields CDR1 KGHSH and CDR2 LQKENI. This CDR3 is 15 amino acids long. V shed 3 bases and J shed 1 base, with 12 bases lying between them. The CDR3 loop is CASSPLDSENTEAFF. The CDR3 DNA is TGTGCCAGCTCACCCTTAGACAGCGAGAACACTGAAGCTTTCTTT. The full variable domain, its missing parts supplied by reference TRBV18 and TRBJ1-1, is NAGVMQNPRHLVRRRGQEARLRCSPMKGHSHVYWYRQLPEEGLKFMVYLQKENIIDESGMPKERFSAEFPKEGPSILRIQQVVRGDSAAYFCASSPLDSENTEAFFGQGTRLTVV.

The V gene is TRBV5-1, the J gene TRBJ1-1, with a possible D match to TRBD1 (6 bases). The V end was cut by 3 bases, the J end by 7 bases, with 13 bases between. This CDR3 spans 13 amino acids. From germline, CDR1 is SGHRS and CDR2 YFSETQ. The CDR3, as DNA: TGCGCCAGCAGCTCGGACAGCACCAATGAAGCTTTCTTT. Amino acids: CASSSDSTNEAFF.

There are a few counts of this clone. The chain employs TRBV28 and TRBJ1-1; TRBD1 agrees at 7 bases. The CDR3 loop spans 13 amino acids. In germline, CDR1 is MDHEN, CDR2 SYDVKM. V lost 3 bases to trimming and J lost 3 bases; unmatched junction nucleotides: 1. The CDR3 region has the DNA TGTGCCAGCAGTTTGGGACAGTACACTGAAGCTTTCTTT. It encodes CASSLGQYTEAFF.

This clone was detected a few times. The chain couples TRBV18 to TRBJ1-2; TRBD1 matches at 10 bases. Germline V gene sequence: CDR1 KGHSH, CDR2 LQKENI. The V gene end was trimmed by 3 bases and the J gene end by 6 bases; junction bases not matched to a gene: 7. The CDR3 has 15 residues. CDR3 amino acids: CASSPGTGVKNGYTF. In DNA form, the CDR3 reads TGTGCCAGCTCACCCGGGACAGGGGTGAAGAATGGCTACACCTTC.

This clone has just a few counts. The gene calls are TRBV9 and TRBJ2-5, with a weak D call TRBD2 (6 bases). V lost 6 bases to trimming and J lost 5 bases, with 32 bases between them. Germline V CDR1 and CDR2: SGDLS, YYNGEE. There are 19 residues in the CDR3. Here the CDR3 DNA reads TGTGCCAGCACCCAGCCATGGGAACTTGGGGGGACCCGGCGGGAGACCCAGTACTTC. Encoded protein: CASTQPWELGGTRRETQYF.

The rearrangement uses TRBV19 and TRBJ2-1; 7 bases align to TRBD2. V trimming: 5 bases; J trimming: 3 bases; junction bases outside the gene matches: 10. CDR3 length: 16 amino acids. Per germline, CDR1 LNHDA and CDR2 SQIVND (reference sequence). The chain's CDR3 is CASSAGGLTNYNEQFF. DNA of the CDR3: TGTGCCAGTAGTGCCGGGGGACTAACAAACTACAATGAGCAGTTCTTC. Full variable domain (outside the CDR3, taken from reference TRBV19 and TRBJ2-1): DGGITQSPKYLFRKEGQNVTLSCEQNLNHDAMYWYRQDPGQGLRLIYYSQIVNDFQKGDIAEGYSVSREKKESFPLTVTSAQKNPTAFYLCASSAGGLTNYNEQFFGPGTRLTVL.

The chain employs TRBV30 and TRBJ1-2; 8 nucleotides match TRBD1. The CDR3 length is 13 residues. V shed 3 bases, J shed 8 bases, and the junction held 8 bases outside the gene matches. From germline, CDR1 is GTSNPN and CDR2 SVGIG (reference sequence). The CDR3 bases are TGTGCCTGGAGCTTACAGGGGGTTCAAGGCTACACCTTC. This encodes CAWSLQGVQGYTF.

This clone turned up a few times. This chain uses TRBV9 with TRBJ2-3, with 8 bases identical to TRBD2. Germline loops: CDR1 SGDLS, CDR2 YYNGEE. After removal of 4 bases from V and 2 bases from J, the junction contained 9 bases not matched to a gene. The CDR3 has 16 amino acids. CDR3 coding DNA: TGTGCCAGCAGCTCGGGACTAGGGTTGGTCACAGATACGCAGTATTTT. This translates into CASSSGLGLVTDTQYF.

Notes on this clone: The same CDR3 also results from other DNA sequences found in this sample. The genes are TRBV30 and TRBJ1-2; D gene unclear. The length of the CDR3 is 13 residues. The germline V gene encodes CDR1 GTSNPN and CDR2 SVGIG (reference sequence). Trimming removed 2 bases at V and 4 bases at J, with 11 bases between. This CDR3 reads CAWSLGGFYGYTF. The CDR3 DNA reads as TGTGCCTGGAGTCTAGGCGGGTTCTATGGCTACACCTTC.

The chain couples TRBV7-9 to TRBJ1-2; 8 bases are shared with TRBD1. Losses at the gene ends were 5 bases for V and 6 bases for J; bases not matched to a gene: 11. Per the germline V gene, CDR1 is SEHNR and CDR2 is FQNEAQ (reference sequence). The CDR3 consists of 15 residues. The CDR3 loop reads CASSDIKTGVDGYTF. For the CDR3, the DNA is TGTGCCAGCAGCGATATCAAGACAGGGGTGGATGGCTACACCTTC.

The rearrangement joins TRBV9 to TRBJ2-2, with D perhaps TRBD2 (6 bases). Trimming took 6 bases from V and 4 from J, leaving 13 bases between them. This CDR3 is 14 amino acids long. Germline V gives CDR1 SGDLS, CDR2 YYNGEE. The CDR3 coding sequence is TGTGCCAGCAACCGGGAGCCAGGCACCGGGGAGCTGTTTTTT. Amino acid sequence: CASNREPGTGELFF.

CDR3 DNA: TGCAGCGGAGGGAGCACTGAAGCTTTCTTT. Protein: CSGGSTEAFF. The chain links TRBV29-1 to TRBJ1-1; D ambiguous. CDR3 length: 10 amino acids. Trimming removed 7 bases at V and 4 bases at J, with 7 bases between. Germline assignment: CDR1 SQVTM and CDR2 ANQGSEA. Using reference TRBV29-1 and TRBJ1-1 for the parts outside the CDR3, the full variable domain is SAVISQKPSRDICQRGTSLTIQCQVDSQVTMMFWYRQQPGQSLTLIATANQGSEATYESGFVIDKFPISRPNLTFSTLTVSNMSPEDSSIYLCSGGSTEAFFGQGTRLTVV.

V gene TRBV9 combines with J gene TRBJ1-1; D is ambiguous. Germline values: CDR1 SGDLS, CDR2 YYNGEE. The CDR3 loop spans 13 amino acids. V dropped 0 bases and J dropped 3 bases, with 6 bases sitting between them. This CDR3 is CASSVVTHTEAFF. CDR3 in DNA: TGTGCCAGCAGCGTAGTCACTCACACTGAAGCTTTCTTT.

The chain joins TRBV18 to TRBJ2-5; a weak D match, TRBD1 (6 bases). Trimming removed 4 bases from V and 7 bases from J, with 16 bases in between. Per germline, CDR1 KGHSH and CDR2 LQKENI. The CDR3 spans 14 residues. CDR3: CASSLREGVRTQYF. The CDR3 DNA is TGTGCCAGCTCACTCCGCGAGGGGGTGCGGACCCAGTACTTC.

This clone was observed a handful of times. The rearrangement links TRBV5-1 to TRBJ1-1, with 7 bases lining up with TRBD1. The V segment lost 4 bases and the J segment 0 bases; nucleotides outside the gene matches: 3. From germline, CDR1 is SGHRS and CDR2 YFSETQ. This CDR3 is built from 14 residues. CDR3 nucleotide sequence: TGCGCCAGCAGCGCACAGGGGATGAACACTGAAGCTTTCTTT. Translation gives CASSAQGMNTEAFF.

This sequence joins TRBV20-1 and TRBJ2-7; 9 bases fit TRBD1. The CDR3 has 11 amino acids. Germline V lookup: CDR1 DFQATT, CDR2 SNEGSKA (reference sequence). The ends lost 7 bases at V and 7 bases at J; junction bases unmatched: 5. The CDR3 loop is CSVGQGREQYF. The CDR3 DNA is TGCAGTGTTGGACAGGGGAGGGAGCAGTACTTC.

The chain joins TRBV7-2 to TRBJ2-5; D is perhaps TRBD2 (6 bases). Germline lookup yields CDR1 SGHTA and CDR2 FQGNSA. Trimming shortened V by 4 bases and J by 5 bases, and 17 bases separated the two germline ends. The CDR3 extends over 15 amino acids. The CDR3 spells CASSSRGSGRETQYF. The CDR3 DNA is TGTGCCAGCAGCTCCCGGGGGAGTGGGCGGGAGACCCAGTACTTC.

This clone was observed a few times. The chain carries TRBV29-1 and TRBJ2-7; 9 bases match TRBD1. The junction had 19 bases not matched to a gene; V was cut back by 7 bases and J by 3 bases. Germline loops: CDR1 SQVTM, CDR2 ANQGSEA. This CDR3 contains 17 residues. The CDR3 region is CSATGRMTGGIVYEQYF. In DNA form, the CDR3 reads TGCAGCGCTACCGGCCGCATGACAGGGGGAATAGTCTACGAGCAGTACTTC.

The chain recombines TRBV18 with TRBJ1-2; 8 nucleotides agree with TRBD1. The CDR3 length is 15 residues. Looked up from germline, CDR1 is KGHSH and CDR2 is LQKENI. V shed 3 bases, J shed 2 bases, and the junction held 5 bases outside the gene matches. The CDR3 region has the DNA TGTGCCAGCTCACCCTCCTGGACAGGGAACTATGGCTACACCTTC. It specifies CASSPSWTGNYGYTF.

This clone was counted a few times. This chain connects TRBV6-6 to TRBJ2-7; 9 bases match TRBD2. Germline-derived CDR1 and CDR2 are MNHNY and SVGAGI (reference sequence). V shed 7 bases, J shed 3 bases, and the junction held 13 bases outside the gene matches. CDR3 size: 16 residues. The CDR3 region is CASTVGSSGERYEQYF. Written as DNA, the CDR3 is TGTGCCAGCACGGTGGGTTCTAGCGGGGAGCGCTACGAGCAGTACTTC.

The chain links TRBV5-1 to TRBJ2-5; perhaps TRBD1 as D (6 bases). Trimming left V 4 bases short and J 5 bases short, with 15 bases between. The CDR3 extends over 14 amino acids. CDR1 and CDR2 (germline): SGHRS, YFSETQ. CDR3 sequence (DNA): TGCGCCAGCAGCATCGGACTCCAGGGGGAGACCCAGTACTTC. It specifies CASSIGLQGETQYF.